The sequence of this TCR beta chain was determined in a study of spatial heterogeneity in lung cancer. TCRdb fed the 5' RACE reads into MiXCR, producing one record per CDR3 protein. The table lists about 82,000 distinct CDR3 sequences, around 12% of them singletons. Time point of the sample: sample taken at primary tumor resection. Material for sequencing was whole RNA from tumor, nontumor lung or frozen PBMC, left unsorted. At least ten counts were recorded for this clonotype. The V gene's germline CDR1 is SEHNR and CDR2 FQNEAQ (reference sequence). The CDR3 spans 15 residues. The V end lost 5 bases, the J end lost 1 base, and 11 bases lay between the germline ends.

This sequence joins TRBV7-9 and TRBJ2-2; the D gene is possibly TRBD1 (6 bases). The specimen was PBMCs, collected at surgery. This clonotype was obtained from a male donor with early-stage non-small cell lung cancer. CDR3 in DNA: TGTGCCAGCAGCCCACGGGACAAGAACACCGGGGAGCTGTTTTTT. It is translated as CASSPRDKNTGELFF.